Below are 8 T cell receptor beta chains sequenced from a single sample in a study of cytomegalovirus exposure and HLA in healthy donors. Assay used: immunoSEQ multiplex PCR; TCRdb lists only in-frame clones, some missing. Of approximately 300,000 clones in the sample, approximately 90% were seen once. What was sequenced was PBMCs. These receptors all stem from a woman in her 30s in good health and CMV-seropositive.

This rearrangement joins TRBV7-2 to TRBJ2-7; 8 nucleotides match TRBD1. J gave up 6 bases and V 5 bases, and 15 bases lay outside the gene matches. This CDR3 is 16 amino acids long. Germline CDR1 and CDR2: SGHTA and FQGNSA. CDR3 DNA sequence: TGTGCCAGCAGCACTCATCCGGGACAGGTAGTATTCGAGCAGTACTTC. This translates into CASSTHPGQVVFEQYF.

The chain joins TRBV7-6 to TRBJ2-5; 9 positions match TRBD2. V gave up 7 bases and J gave up 5 bases; unmatched junction bases: 11. This CDR3 comprises 15 residues. Germline V gives CDR1 SGHVS, CDR2 FNYEAQ. CDR3 sequence: CASTKISSGVETQYF. DNA for the CDR3: TGTGCCAGCACCAAAATCTCTAGCGGGGTTGAGACCCAGTACTTC.

This clone was counted between two and nine times. The junction and the germline gene differ at one end; a read error may be behind it. The V call is TRBV29-1, the J call TRBJ1-2; 10 positions agree with TRBD1. Germline V gene data show CDR1 as SQVTM and CDR2 as ANQGSEA. The CDR3 contains 12 residues. CDR3 loop: CSVEDRGLGYTF. The CDR3 DNA follows: TGCAGCGTAGAAGACAGGGGGCTTGGCTACACCTTC.

This clone was recorded a few times. The chain joins TRBV4-2 to TRBJ2-7; 12 bases match TRBD2. The J segment lost 5 bases and the V segment lost 1 base, leaving 0 bases of the junction unmatched. There are 14 residues in the CDR3. The germline gives CDR1 LGHNA, CDR2 YNFKEQ. The CDR3 is CASSQGLAGDEQYF. The CDR3 DNA follows: TGTGCCAGCAGCCAAGGACTAGCGGGAGACGAGCAGTACTTC.

The V and J genes are TRBV5-6 and TRBJ2-2; 9 positions match TRBD2. CDR1 SGHDT and CDR2 YYEEEE come from the germline V gene. The CDR3 consists of 17 residues. Trimming removed 4 bases from V and 0 bases from J; junction bases left unmatched: 7. CDR3 in DNA: TGTGCCAGCAGCCGGATAGCGGGAGTGGCGAACACCGGGGAGCTGTTTTTT. It yields the protein CASSRIAGVANTGELFF.

The chain has TRBV28 and TRBJ1-5; D perhaps matches TRBD1 (5 bases). Trimming took 7 bases from V and 2 from J, leaving 9 bases between them. CDR1 is MDHEN and CDR2 is SYDVKM in the germline V gene. This CDR3 is 13 amino acids long. CDR3 in DNA: TGTGCCAGCAAAGGGGATCGCAATCAGCCCCAGCATTTT. The encoded protein is CASKGDRNQPQHF.

The V and J genes are TRBV27 and TRBJ2-7; a weak D match, TRBD2 (6 bases). The CDR3 contains 14 residues. Trimming left V 0 bases short and J 3 bases short, with 9 bases between. Germline-derived CDR1 and CDR2 are MNHEY and SMNVEV (reference sequence). The CDR3 is CASSLSSDYYEQYF. The CDR3 DNA is TGTGCCAGCAGTTTATCCTCGGACTACTACGAGCAGTACTTC.

The chain carries TRBV2 and TRBJ2-7, with D perhaps TRBD1 (6 bases). This CDR3 is 14 amino acids long. V was trimmed by 3 bases and J by 0 bases, leaving 9 bases between them. Germline-derived CDR1 and CDR2 are SNHLY and FYNNEI. The CDR3 nucleotides read TGTGCCAGCAGTGATCTACAGGGCTCCTACGAGCAGTACTTC. Encoded protein: CASSDLQGSYEQYF.